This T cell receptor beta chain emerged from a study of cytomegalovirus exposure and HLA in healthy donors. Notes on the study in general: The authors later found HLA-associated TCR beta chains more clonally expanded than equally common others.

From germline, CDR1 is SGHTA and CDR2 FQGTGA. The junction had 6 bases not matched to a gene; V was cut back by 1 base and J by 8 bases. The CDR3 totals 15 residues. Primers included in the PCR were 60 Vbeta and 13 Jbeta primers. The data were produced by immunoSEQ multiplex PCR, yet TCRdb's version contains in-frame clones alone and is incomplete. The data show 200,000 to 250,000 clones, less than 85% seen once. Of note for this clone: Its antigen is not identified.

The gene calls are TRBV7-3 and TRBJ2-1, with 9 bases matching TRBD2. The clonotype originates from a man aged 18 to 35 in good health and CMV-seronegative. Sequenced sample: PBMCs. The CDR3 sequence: CASSLMAGGWDEQFF. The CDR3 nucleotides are TGTGCCAGCAGCTTAATGGCGGGGGGGTGGGATGAGCAGTTCTTC. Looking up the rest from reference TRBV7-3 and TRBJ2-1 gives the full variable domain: GAGVSQTPSNKVTEKGKYVELRCDPISGHTALYWYRQSLGQGPEFLIYFQGTGAADDSGLPNDRFFAVRPEGSVSTLKIQRTERGDSAVYLCASSLMAGGWDEQFFGPGTRLTVL.